A selection of T cell receptor beta chains follows, all from one sample in a study of blood T cells in healthy people across ages. From the 5' RACE reads, TCRdb called clonotypes with MiXCR, one entry per CDR3 protein. The table includes some 710,000 distinct CDR3 sequences, 35% to 50% detected once. The sequenced sample consisted of blood. These receptors originate from a man aged 80 or over in good health. The CDR3 runs from the conserved cysteine through the conserved F or W. The order of the fields is J gene, clone size, D gene, V gene, CDR3 protein, CDR3 DNA. A D gene is named only where the DNA matches it firmly. Rows give clone size only sometimes, using once, few, many, or a class for an expanded clone.

TRBJ1-2,.,.,TRBV18,CASSPENLGSGYTF,TGTGCCAGCTCACCAGAAAATTTGGGGTCCGGCTACACCTTC
TRBJ2-3,.,.,TRBV20-1,CSARDGTWDTQYF,TGCAGTGCTAGAGATGGGACGTGGGATACGCAGTATTTT
TRBJ2-5,few,.,TRBV7-9,CASSATQGTFQETQYF,TGTGCCAGCAGCGCAACACAGGGAACCTTCCAAGAGACCCAGTACTTC
TRBJ1-6,.,.,TRBV9,CASSPDGGLRSPLHF,TGTGCCAGCAGCCCCGACGGAGGTTTACGTTCACCCCTCCACTTT
TRBJ2-3,few,.,TRBV29-1,CSVEVRGAGQDTQYF,TGCAGCGTTGAGGTCCGGGGGGCAGGACAAGATACGCAGTATTTT
TRBJ1-1,.,.,TRBV28,CASRQQVSTEAFF,TGTGCCAGCAGACAACAGGTTTCCACTGAAGCTTTCTTT
TRBJ2-7,.,.,TRBV20-1,CSARSVNYEQYF,TGCAGTGCGCGGTCAGTTAACTACGAGCAGTACTTC
TRBJ2-1,.,.,TRBV29-1,CSVAPGPPVLRSYNEQFF,TGCAGCGTTGCCCCGGGACCCCCCGTTTTACGCTCCTACAATGAGCAGTTCTTC
TRBJ2-5,.,.,TRBV5-1,CASSLDGTDIETQYF,TGCGCCAGTAGCTTGGACGGGACGGACATTGAGACCCAGTACTTC
TRBJ1-4,.,TRBD1,TRBV5-1,CASSPKGQGNEKLFF,TGCGCCAGCAGCCCGAAGGGACAGGGGAATGAAAAACTGTTTTTT
TRBJ2-4,few,.,TRBV3-1,CASSHMKNIQYF,TGTGCCAGCAGCCACATGAAAAACATTCAGTACTTC
TRBJ2-7,.,.,TRBV20-1,CSATGDSLPYEQYF,TGCAGTGCTACTGGGGACTCGCTTCCCTACGAGCAGTACTTC
TRBJ2-1,few,.,TRBV20-1,CSARGGGGNYNEQFF,TGCAGTGCCAGAGGGGGGGGCGGTAACTACAATGAGCAGTTCTTC
TRBJ1-4,.,.,TRBV5-1,CASSLGTASNEKLFF,TGCGCCAGCAGCTTGGGAACAGCTTCTAATGAAAAACTGTTTTTT
TRBJ2-1,.,.,TRBV29-1,CSVEAPGLSNQETQFF,TGCAGCGTTGAAGCCCCGGGACTTAGCAATCAAGAGACCCAGTTCTTC
TRBJ2-5,many,TRBD2,TRBV13,CASSLTQGRAQETQYF,TGTGCCAGCAGCTTAACCCAAGGGAGGGCCCAAGAGACCCAGTACTTC
TRBJ2-1,.,.,TRBV12-3/TRBV12-4,CASSPRQASSYNEQFF,TGTGCCAGCAGTCCTAGACAGGCGAGCTCCTACAATGAGCAGTTCTTC
TRBJ2-7,.,.,TRBV12-3/TRBV12-4,CASSSPVWTRSYEQYF,TGTGCCAGCAGTTCTCCGGTATGGACGAGGAGTTACGAGCAGTACTTC
TRBJ2-5,.,.,TRBV12-3/TRBV12-4,CASSLSGIRETQYF,TGTGCCAGCAGTTTATCCGGGATCAGGGAGACCCAGTACTTC
TRBJ2-7,.,.,TRBV4-1,CASSHQTGGRYEQYF,TGCGCCAGCAGCCACCAAACGGGGGGCCGTTACGAGCAGTACTTC